These T cell receptor beta chains were read from a single sample in a study of glioma-infiltrating T cells after dendritic cell vaccination. Data came from immunoSEQ multiplex PCR; TCRdb stores just in-frame clones and leaves some out. The top ten clones hold roughly 12% of a sample with 95,000 to 110,000 clones, roughly 76% of them seen once. The material was blood, obtained before dendritic cell vaccination. These receptors were taken from a human donor with glioblastoma. Both conserved end residues are part of each CDR3. Each record gives: D gene, J gene, V gene, clone size, CDR3 DNA, CDR3 protein. D genes are given only for firm matches. For some rows the clone size is stated as once, few or many, or as a class when expanded; others skip it.

d_call: TRBD1; j_call: TRBJ2-1; v_call: TRBV5-1; clone_size: -; cdr3_nt: TGCGCCAGCAGCTTGGTACAGGGGGCTACCAATGAGCAGTTCTTC; cdr3_aa: CASSLVQGATNEQFF
d_call: TRBD1; j_call: TRBJ2-7; v_call: TRBV7-2; clone_size: -; cdr3_nt: TGTGCCAGCAGCTTTGGCCGGGACAGGGGATACGAGCAGTACTTC; cdr3_aa: CASSFGRDRGYEQYF
d_call: -; j_call: TRBJ2-3; v_call: TRBV7-6; clone_size: once; cdr3_nt: TGTGCCAGCAGCTTAGCGAGAGGGGGAAAGTTCACAGATACGCAGTATTTT; cdr3_aa: CASSLARGGKFTDTQYF
d_call: TRBD1; j_call: TRBJ2-3; v_call: TRBV2; clone_size: -; cdr3_nt: TGTGCCAGCAGGGGGTGGGACAGGATCACAGATACGCAGTATTTT; cdr3_aa: CASRGWDRITDTQYF
d_call: TRBD1; j_call: TRBJ2-2; v_call: TRBV10-3; clone_size: few; cdr3_nt: TGTGCCATCCGCCCCGGACAGGGACAGACCGGGGAGCTGTTTTTT; cdr3_aa: CAIRPGQGQTGELFF
d_call: -; j_call: TRBJ2-1; v_call: TRBV19; clone_size: -; cdr3_nt: TGTGCCAGTAGTATATCTGAGACCTACAATGAGCAGTTCTTC; cdr3_aa: CASSISETYNEQFF
d_call: -; j_call: TRBJ1-5; v_call: TRBV29-1; clone_size: few; cdr3_nt: TGCAGCGTTGGTTGGCGCAATCAGCCCCAGCATTTT; cdr3_aa: CSVGWRNQPQHF
d_call: -; j_call: TRBJ1-3; v_call: TRBV2; clone_size: few; cdr3_nt: TGTGCCAGCAGTGATATCCGACATGCAAACACCATATATTTT; cdr3_aa: CASSDIRHANTIYF
d_call: -; j_call: TRBJ1-2; v_call: TRBV19; clone_size: -; cdr3_nt: TGTGCCAGTAGTATCGGAGGGAGAAACTATGGCTACACCTTC; cdr3_aa: CASSIGGRNYGYTF
d_call: -; j_call: TRBJ2-5; v_call: TRBV4-1; clone_size: -; cdr3_nt: TGCGCCAGCAGCCAGAGAGAATTTGAGACCCAGTACTTC; cdr3_aa: CASSQREFETQYF
d_call: -; j_call: TRBJ1-1; v_call: TRBV5-1; clone_size: -; cdr3_nt: TGCGCCAGCAGTAAGGGTTTAGGAGGGAACACTGAAGCTTTCTTT; cdr3_aa: CASSKGLGGNTEAFF
d_call: TRBD1; j_call: TRBJ1-1; v_call: TRBV11-2; clone_size: -; cdr3_nt: TGTGCCAGCAGCTCAAACACAGGGGAATCTTCTGAAGCTTTCTTT; cdr3_aa: CASSSNTGESSEAFF
d_call: TRBD1; j_call: TRBJ1-4; v_call: TRBV19; clone_size: -; cdr3_nt: TGTGCCAGTAGTATCTATTCCACAGGGGGCTTTAATGAAAAACTGTTTTTT; cdr3_aa: CASSIYSTGGFNEKLFF